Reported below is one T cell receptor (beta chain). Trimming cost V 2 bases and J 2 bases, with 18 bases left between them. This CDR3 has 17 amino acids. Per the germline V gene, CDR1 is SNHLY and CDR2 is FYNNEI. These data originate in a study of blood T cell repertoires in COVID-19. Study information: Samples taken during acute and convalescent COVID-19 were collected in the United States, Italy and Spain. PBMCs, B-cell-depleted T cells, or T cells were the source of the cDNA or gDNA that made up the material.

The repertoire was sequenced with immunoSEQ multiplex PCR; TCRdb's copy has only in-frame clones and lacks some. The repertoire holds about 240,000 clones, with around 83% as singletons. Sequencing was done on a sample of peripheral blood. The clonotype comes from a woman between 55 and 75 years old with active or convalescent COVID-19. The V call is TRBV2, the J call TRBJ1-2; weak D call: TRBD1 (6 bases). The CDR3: CASSETREGVGNYGYTF. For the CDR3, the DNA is TGTGCCAGCAGTGAAACCAGAGAGGGGGTTGGGAACTATGGCTACACCTTC.